The T cell receptor (beta chain) described here comes from a study of cytomegalovirus exposure and HLA in healthy donors. All donors participated as healthy donors of bone marrow. Primers for the PCR totalled 60 Vbeta and 13 Jbeta. Assay used: immunoSEQ multiplex PCR; TCRdb lists only in-frame clones, some missing. The sample contains roughly 190,000 clones, around 90% of which appear only once. CDR1 MNHNY and CDR2 SVGAGI come from the germline V gene (reference sequence). The length of the CDR3 is 14 residues. Trimming took off 5 bases at V and 5 bases at J, with 13 bases between the two ends. What was sequenced was PBMCs. This clonotype was sampled from a woman aged 18-30 years in good health and CMV-seronegative. The genes are TRBV6-6 and TRBJ1-5; D unclear. CDR3: CASSLRVKDQPQHF. The CDR3 nucleotides are TGTGCCAGCAGTCTGAGGGTAAAGGATCAGCCCCAGCATTTT.